This T cell receptor (beta chain) was observed in a study of PD-1 blockade in classical Hodgkin lymphoma. This table comes from immunoSEQ multiplex PCR, and its TCRdb copy is limited to in-frame clones, with some not included. The table records about 15,000 clones, approximately 58% of them present only once. The trim removed 0 bases at V and 8 bases at J, leaving 7 bases unmatched. CDR1 MGHRA and CDR2 YSYEKL come from the germline V gene. CDR3 length equals 16 residues. Every patient was affected by relapse after autologous stem cell transplantation, while exposure to brentuximab vedotin was not uniform.

V is TRBV4-1 and J is TRBJ2-1; the match to TRBD2 covers 10 bases. Sequences were derived from peripheral blood mononuclear cells (PBMCs), sampled at baseline. The receptor comes from a human donor with classical Hodgkin lymphoma. CDR3 residues: CASSQDYSGRIYEQFF. CDR3 nucleotides: TGCGCCAGCAGCCAAGATTATAGCGGGAGGATTTATGAGCAGTTCTTC.